The 21 T cell receptor beta chains presented below share a single source sample, sequenced in a study of Graves' ophthalmopathy and Graves' hyperthyroidism. Scientists amplified the TCR beta CDR3 regions from RNA transcripts. HTBI primers served in a first-round RT-PCR, which a second-round multiplex PCR followed. TCRdb reprocessed the multiplex PCR reads via MiXCR and lists one record per CDR3 protein. This sample yields 500,000 to 600,000 distinct CDR3 sequences, of which less than 45% are seen a single time; 4% to 5% belongs to the top ten. Material for sequencing was peripheral blood or thyroid tissue (not recorded which). Every receptor here comes from an adult man with Graves' hyperthyroidism.

The rearrangement joins TRBV7-9 to TRBJ1-1; the match to TRBD1 covers 7 bases. V shed 4 bases, J shed 4 bases, and the junction held 12 bases outside the gene matches. The germline V gene has CDR1 SEHNR and CDR2 FQNEAQ (reference sequence). The CDR3 runs to 16 residues. The CDR3 reads CASSSRRGGISTEAFF. CDR3 nucleotide sequence: TGTGCCAGCAGCTCTAGAAGAGGGGGCATTAGCACTGAAGCTTTCTTT.

This clonotype was seen many times. The V and J genes are TRBV15 and TRBJ1-1; D gene uncertain. The germline gives CDR1 LNHNV, CDR2 YYDKDF (reference sequence). Deletions cut 1 base from V and 3 bases from J, with 12 bases between. This CDR3 is 15 amino acids long. CDR3 DNA: TGTGCCACCAGCAGAGTGTCCTCAGAACACACTGAAGCTTTCTTT. Translated: CATSRVSSEHTEAFF.

The V gene is TRBV7-9, the J gene TRBJ2-2; D gene unclear. Germline V lookup: CDR1 SEHNR, CDR2 FQNEAQ (reference sequence). V lost 3 bases and J 2 bases, leaving 10 bases between the germline ends. The CDR3 loop spans 15 amino acids. CDR3 sequence (DNA): TGTGCCAGCAGCTTCCTAGATGACAACACCGGGGAGCTGTTTTTT. This gives the protein CASSFLDDNTGELFF.

This clonotype was seen once. Being one base from a much bigger clone, this may be a read error. The chain combines TRBV6-1 with TRBJ2-6; TRBD1 aligns across 7 bases. This CDR3 is 15 amino acids long. The junction had 7 bases not matched to a gene; V was cut back by 8 bases and J by 3 bases. CDR1 is MNHNS, CDR2 SASEGT, per germline. The CDR3 sequence: CASRPDRVGANVLTF. CDR3 bases: TGTGCCAGCCGTCCTGACAGGGTTGGGGCCAACGTCCTGACTTTC.

Notes on this clonotype: A single base separates this from a much larger clone, so it may be a read error. The chain recombines TRBV6-6 with TRBJ1-2; 7 bases are shared with TRBD1. This CDR3 contains 15 residues. From germline, CDR1 is MNHNY and CDR2 SVGAGI (reference sequence). V lost 4 bases to trimming and J lost 4 bases; unmatched junction nucleotides: 9. CDR3 loop: CASSLGLQGGYGYTF. The CDR3 nucleotides are TGTGCCAGCAGTTTAGGCCTCCAGGGGGGCTATGGCTACACCTTC.

This clonotype has a handful of counts. The chain uses TRBV7-9 and TRBJ2-3, with 8 bases fitting TRBD2. The CDR3 covers 13 residues. Unmatched junction bases numbered 3, after V lost 8 bases and J lost 2 bases. CDR1 and CDR2 (germline): SEHNR, FQNEAQ (reference sequence). CDR3: CASQLAATDTQYF. The CDR3 region has the DNA TGTGCCAGCCAACTAGCGGCCACAGATACGCAGTATTTT.

Concerning this clonotype: One junction end disagrees with the germline gene, perhaps due to a read error. V is TRBV12-3 or TRBV12-4 and J is TRBJ1-3; unclear D gene. The CDR3 runs to 14 residues. The CDR3 coding sequence is TGTACCAGCAGTTTAGAGCACTCCGGAAACACCATATATTTT. It translates to CTSSLEHSGNTIYF.

This sequence joins TRBV28 and TRBJ2-7; D assignment may be TRBD1 or TRBD2 (6 bases each). V was cut by 7 bases and J by 5 bases, with 12 bases left in between. CDR1 is MDHEN and CDR2 is SYDVKM in the germline V gene. This CDR3 region has 12 residues. As DNA, the CDR3 is TGTGCCAGCACCCGGGGGCTCGACGAGCAGTACTTC. Translation gives CASTRGLDEQYF.

As concerns this clonotype: One base away lies a much larger clone, so this may be a sequencing read error. The V gene is TRBV20-1, the J gene TRBJ1-1; D unclear. Trimming took 4 bases from V and 4 from J, leaving 25 bases between them. Germline assignment: CDR1 DFQATT and CDR2 SNEGSKA (reference sequence). The CDR3 totals 17 residues. CDR3 DNA: TGCAGTGCTAAGCCAGTTCTTTGGACGGGAGAGAGCACTGAAGCTTTCTTT. Protein: CSAKPVLWTGESTEAFF.

Details on this clonotype: Since a much larger clone is just one base distant, this may be a read error. The chain has TRBV7-8 and TRBJ2-2, with TRBD2 identical over 8 bases. The CDR3 contains 16 residues. Germline V gene data show CDR1 as SGHVS and CDR2 as FQNEAQ. CDR3 nucleotide sequence: TGTGCCAGCAGTACTATAGCGGGAAAGAACACCGGGGAGCTGCTTTTT. This encodes CASSTIAGKNTGELLF.

This clonotype was counted ten times or more. This chain connects TRBV29-1 to TRBJ1-1; tentatively, D is TRBD1 (5 bases). The germline CDR1 and CDR2 sequences are SQVTM and ANQGSEA. The CDR3 loop spans 12 amino acids. With 4 bases removed from V and 7 bases from J, the gap between germline ends came to 13 bases. CDR3 DNA sequence: TGCAGCGTTGGCGAAGACAGTGGTGAAGCTTTCTTT. Translation: CSVGEDSGEAFF.

This clonotype was counted many times. The chain uses TRBV4-2 and TRBJ2-7; TRBD1 might be the D (6 bases). This CDR3 is 15 amino acids long. The V gene's germline CDR1 is LGHNA and CDR2 YNFKEQ. V was shortened by 2 bases and J by 2 bases, with 13 bases between the two germline ends. The CDR3 protein is CASSQRDNRTYEQYF. The CDR3 DNA reads TGTGCCAGCAGCCAACGGGACAACCGAACCTACGAGCAGTACTTC.

As concerns this clonotype: A much more abundant neighbour one base away suggests this may be a read error. The chain has TRBV20-1 and TRBJ1-2; 7 bases map to TRBD1. Germline CDR1 and CDR2: DFQATT and SNEGSKA (reference sequence). The V segment lost 6 bases and the J segment 2 bases; nucleotides outside the gene matches: 15. This CDR3 is built from 16 residues. CDR3 bases: TGCAGTGCCGCCATCCGGCCAAAGGGACAGAACTATGGCTACACCTTC. This gives the protein CSAAIRPKGQNYGYTF.

This clonotype was seen at least ten times. This rearrangement joins TRBV4-2 to TRBJ1-5; D is uncertain. Germline CDR1 is LGHNA and CDR2 is YNFKEQ. The CDR3 sequence is 15 residues long. V was trimmed by 1 base and J by 6 bases, leaving 13 bases between them. The CDR3 here is CASSQGEGMGQPQHF. CDR3 DNA sequence: TGTGCCAGCAGCCAAGGGGAGGGTATGGGTCAGCCCCAGCATTTT.

V gene TRBV7-8 combines with J gene TRBJ1-1; D possibly corresponds to TRBD1 (6 bases). This CDR3 has 15 amino acids. The V end lost 2 bases, the J end lost 1 base, and 11 bases lay between the germline ends. In germline, CDR1 is SGHVS, CDR2 FQNEAQ. The CDR3: CASSLKAGANTEAFF. The CDR3 DNA is TGTGCCAGCAGCTTAAAGGCAGGGGCGAACACTGAAGCTTTCTTT.

This clonotype was seen ten or more times. V and J are TRBV20-1 and TRBJ2-7; 7 bases align to TRBD2. After removal of 4 bases from V and 3 bases from J, the junction contained 12 bases not matched to a gene. Germline loops: CDR1 DFQATT, CDR2 SNEGSKA (reference sequence). The CDR3 spans 15 residues. CDR3 in DNA: TGCAGTGCTATAGTCGGCGGGGGACTTTACTACGAGCAGTACTTC. This translates into CSAIVGGGLYYEQYF.

This clonotype was found a few times. The chain uses TRBV28 and TRBJ2-7; TRBD1 matches 8 bases. The CDR3 loop spans 14 amino acids. V trimming: 6 bases; J trimming: 2 bases; junction bases outside the gene matches: 6. Germline V gene lookup returns CDR1 MDHEN and CDR2 SYDVKM. CDR3 region: CASRHWDRTYEQYF. The CDR3 DNA is TGTGCCAGCAGGCATTGGGACAGGACCTACGAGCAGTACTTC.

The table lists this clonotype with many counts. The rearrangement links TRBV4-1 to TRBJ1-2; 7 bases agree with TRBD1. Germline CDR1 and CDR2: MGHRA and YSYEKL. With 1 base clipped from V and 5 bases from J, the junction kept 1 base outside the gene matches. This CDR3 spans 13 amino acids. The DNA for the CDR3 is TGCGCCAGCAGCCAAGCGACAGGGTATGGCTACACCTTC. Its protein is CASSQATGYGYTF.

This clonotype was picked up many times. The genes are TRBV3-1 and TRBJ1-2, with D hard to call. Between the trimmed V and J ends, which lost 3 bases and 2 bases, there was a span of 13 bases. The CDR3 has 15 residues. Germline-derived CDR1 and CDR2 are LGHDT and YNNKEL (reference sequence). CDR3 amino acids: CASSQGQDGNYGYTF. In DNA, the CDR3 is TGTGCCAGCAGCCAGGGCCAGGATGGGAACTATGGCTACACCTTC.

This clonotype was seen many times. J is TRBJ1-6 and V is TRBV10-3; D perhaps matches TRBD1 (6 bases). Germline CDR1 ENHRY, CDR2 SYGVKD. The V gene lost 4 bases and the J gene lost 8 bases, with 15 bases spanning the gap. The CDR3 runs to 15 residues. The CDR3 sequence: CAISGNREADSPLHF. CDR3 coding DNA: TGTGCCATCAGTGGGAACAGGGAAGCGGATTCACCCCTCCACTTT.

In this sample, this clonotype turned up many times. The CDR3 DNA is TGTGCCAGCAGTTACTCAGGGAATTTAGGCTCTGGGGCCAACGTCCTGACTTTC. Protein product: CASSYSGNLGSGANVLTF. The chain employs TRBV6-5 and TRBJ2-6; no reliable D call. In germline, CDR1 is MNHEY, CDR2 SVGAGI. The CDR3 length is 18 residues. Between the trimmed V and J ends, which lost 0 bases and 0 bases, there was a span of 12 bases.